What follows are 16 T cell receptor beta chains derived from one specimen sequenced in a study of T cell responses to AZD1222 COVID-19 vaccine (dated by TCRdb to about 2021). The time point label here, explained by the study, means: baseline before first vaccination. The protocol used for the library was the immunoSEQ multiplex PCR assay. The source is immuneACCESS, and TCRdb retained only in-frame sequences with V and J called. Part of the clones is not carried over; for the studies checked, unresolved V genes explain less than half of this, and the remainder is unexplained. This sample is represented by tens of thousands of clones; approximately 90% of them were singletons. Of the sample, approximately 10% falls within the top ten clones. The starting material was peripheral blood, obtained on day 0 of AZD1222 vaccination. The receptor source for this set is an adult in good health.

This clone showed up just a few times. The chain combines TRBV6-5 with TRBJ1-2; D perhaps matches TRBD1 (6 bases). This CDR3 is built from 14 residues. CDR1 and CDR2 from the germline V gene are MNHEY and SVGAGI. Between the trimmed V and J ends, which lost 2 bases and 8 bases, there was a span of 15 bases. Here the CDR3 DNA reads TGTGCCAGCAGTTACCGAAATACAGGGCGCGGCTACACCTTC. Its translation: CASSYRNTGRGYTF.

This rearrangement joins TRBV30 to TRBJ2-3; 10 bases map to TRBD2. The V and J ends lost 8 bases and 1 base, in that order; junction bases with no gene match: 3. Germline CDR1 and CDR2: GTSNPN and SVGIG (reference sequence). CDR3 length equals 13 residues. Here the CDR3 DNA reads TGTGCCGGGGGGACTAGCGGCACAGATACGCAGTATTTT. The encoded protein is CAGGTSGTDTQYF.

The chain recombines TRBV5-1 with TRBJ1-1, with TRBD1 matching 7 bases. The length of the CDR3 is 15 residues. In germline, CDR1 is SGHRS, CDR2 YFSETQ. Trimming cost V 4 bases and J 3 bases; bases outside gene matches: 9. The CDR3 is CASSGRDRGDTEAFF. The CDR3 DNA sequence: TGCGCCAGCAGCGGGAGGGACAGAGGGGACACTGAAGCTTTCTTT.

The V gene is TRBV11-3, the J gene TRBJ1-5, with D hard to call. There are 16 residues in the CDR3. Germline V gives CDR1 SGHNT, CDR2 YENEEA. Trimming removed 3 bases from V and 5 bases from J, with 17 bases in between. This chain's CDR3 is CASSFARGNWDQPQHF. The CDR3 region has the DNA TGTGCCAGCAGCTTCGCAAGAGGGAATTGGGATCAGCCCCAGCATTTT.

This chain joins TRBV2 and TRBJ2-5, with 8 bases identical to TRBD1. CDR1 and CDR2 from the germline V gene are SNHLY and FYNNEI. V dropped 6 bases and J dropped 3; count of bases not matched to a gene: 9. The CDR3 is 15 amino acids. The DNA for the CDR3 is TGTGCCAGCAGAGTACAGGGGGTTGCCAAAGAGACCCAGTACTTC. Translation gives CASRVQGVAKETQYF.

The chain is built from TRBV5-1 and TRBJ1-2, with D uncertain. Per the germline V gene, CDR1 is SGHRS and CDR2 is YFSETQ. The CDR3 consists of 12 residues. Trimming pared 5 bases from V and 3 bases from J, leaving 8 bases between. Written as DNA, the CDR3 is TGCGCCAGCAGGGCTTCGGACTATGGCTACACCTTC. This sequence encodes CASRASDYGYTF.

The chain has TRBV5-4 and TRBJ1-3; the D is unclear. Germline V CDR1 and CDR2: SGHNT, YYREEE (reference sequence). The CDR3 totals 14 residues. Trimming removed 1 base at V and 1 base at J, with 6 bases between. CDR3 bases: TGTGCCAGCAGCTTGCGGGGATCTGGAAACACCATATATTTT. Its protein is CASSLRGSGNTIYF.

The V gene is TRBV18, the J gene TRBJ2-2; D is ambiguous. CDR3 size: 14 residues. CDR1 is KGHSH and CDR2 is LQKENI in the germline V gene. V was clipped by 3 bases and J by 5 bases, with 10 bases between them. The CDR3 loop reads CASSPLDSTGELFF. Here the CDR3 DNA reads TGTGCCAGCTCACCCCTTGACTCAACCGGGGAGCTGTTTTTT.

V usage is TRBV28 and J usage is TRBJ2-7; D is undetermined. V lost 2 bases and J lost 2, with 7 bases in between. Germline loops: CDR1 MDHEN, CDR2 SYDVKM. This CDR3 spans 13 amino acids. This CDR3 is CASSLKIPYEQYF. The CDR3 DNA follows: TGTGCCAGCAGTTTAAAGATTCCCTACGAGCAGTACTTC.

The chain carries TRBV27 and TRBJ1-2; 8 bases match TRBD1. There are 13 residues in the CDR3. The germline V gene encodes CDR1 MNHEY and CDR2 SMNVEV (reference sequence). The junction had 5 bases not matched to a gene; V was cut back by 3 bases and J by 8 bases. The CDR3 sequence is CASSLQGAKGYTF. CDR3 DNA sequence: TGTGCCAGCAGTTTGCAGGGGGCGAAGGGCTACACCTTC.

The V gene is TRBV5-1, the J gene TRBJ2-1; 8 bases align to TRBD2. CDR1 is SGHRS and CDR2 is YFSETQ in the germline V gene. This CDR3 comprises 18 residues. Unmatched junction bases numbered 19, after V lost 4 bases and J lost 7 bases. CDR3 residues: CASSPGGLAPELGNEQFF. CDR3 nucleotides: TGCGCCAGCAGCCCGGGGGGGCTAGCGCCCGAGTTGGGGAATGAGCAGTTCTTC. The full variable domain, completed using reference TRBV5-1 and TRBJ2-1, is KAGVTQTPRYLIKTRGQQVTLSCSPISGHRSVSWYQQTPGQGLQFLFEYFSETQRNKGNFPGRFSGRQFSNSRSEMNVSTLELGDSALYLCASSPGGLAPELGNEQFFGPGTRLTVL.

This rearrangement joins TRBV9 to TRBJ2-5; D is unclear. CDR3 length equals 13 residues. V lost 0 bases, J lost 6 bases, and 9 bases lay in between. The germline gives CDR1 SGDLS, CDR2 YYNGEE. CDR3 sequence: CASSVDWLKTQYF. CDR3 nucleotide sequence: TGTGCCAGCAGCGTAGACTGGCTGAAGACCCAGTACTTC.

The chain carries TRBV29-1 and TRBJ1-2, with D possibly TRBD1 on 5 matching bases. The CDR3 contains 11 residues. Germline V lookup: CDR1 SQVTM, CDR2 ANQGSEA. In DNA, the CDR3 is TGCACCATCACGGGGCGCTATGGCTACACCTTC. Its translation is CTITGRYGYTF.

The gene calls are TRBV5-1 and TRBJ1-2; 10 bases are a match to TRBD1. Looked up from germline, CDR1 is SGHRS and CDR2 is YFSETQ. The CDR3 has 15 amino acids. Trimming removed 0 bases from V and 5 bases from J; junction bases left unmatched: 4. The CDR3 DNA follows: TGCGCCAGCAGCTTGGAGGGGACAGGGGATTATGGCTACACCTTC. Amino acids: CASSLEGTGDYGYTF.

This clone was detected once. V usage is TRBV28 and J usage is TRBJ1-4; D not certain. V lost 2 bases and J lost 2, with 3 bases in between. From germline, CDR1 is MDHEN and CDR2 SYDVKM. The CDR3 runs to 13 residues. The DNA of the CDR3 is TGTGCCAGCAGTTTACTGACTAATGAAAAACTGTTTTTT. Its translation: CASSLLTNEKLFF. Based on the CDR3 plus reference TRBV28 and TRBJ1-4, the full variable domain is DVKVTQSSRYLVKRTGEKVFLECVQDMDHENMFWYRQDPGLGLRLIYFSYDVKMKEKGDIPEGYSVSREKKERFSLILESASTNQTSMYLCASSLLTNEKLFFGSGTQLSVL.

The V gene is TRBV15, the J gene TRBJ2-1; D remains ambiguous. Germline CDR1 LNHNV, CDR2 YYDKDF (reference sequence). Trimming removed 5 bases at V and 15 bases at J, with 20 bases between. This CDR3 is 13 amino acids long. The CDR3 loop reads CATSPQPDTNPFF. Written as DNA, the CDR3 is TGTGCCACCAGCCCGCAACCAGACACTAACCCGTTCTTC.